This T cell receptor (beta chain) came from a study of T cells in Graves' hyperthyroidism and ophthalmopathy. Study observations and caveats: In blood, most of the thyroid clonotypes expanded above 0.001 were also present. Onset of ophthalmopathy came a median roughly 6.5 months after the model predicted it.

This clonotype was found many times. What it binds is not known. The investigators amplified TCR beta CDR3 regions from RNA transcripts. The TCR CDR3 was amplified in a first-round RT-PCR using the HTBI primer set. Each CDR3 protein gets one entry after TCRdb re-called the multiplex PCR reads with MiXCR. The profile covers about 380,000 distinct CDR3 sequences, with around 20% appearing a single time and 40% taken by the ten largest. Ophthalmopathy patients had Clinical Activity Score at least 3, NOSPECS grade at least 4, duration under 3 months. Exclusion of a patient resulted from uncontrolled infection, other autoimmune disease, pregnancy or lactation. The CDR3 loop spans 14 amino acids. V shed 2 bases and J shed 0 bases, with 5 bases lying between them. Germline CDR1 and CDR2: SGHVS and FQNEAQ.

The receptor's source is a man between 18 and 35 years old with Graves' ophthalmopathy. Sequenced: blood. The chain has TRBV7-8 and TRBJ1-5; D is uncertain. Here the CDR3 reads CASSLMYSNQPQHF. The CDR3 DNA is TGTGCCAGCAGCTTAATGTATAGCAATCAGCCCCAGCATTTT.